These 3 T cell receptor beta chains were all obtained from the same sample, sequenced in a study of blood T cell repertoires in COVID-19. Libraries were prepared by immunoSEQ multiplex PCR; TCRdb keeps only in-frame clonotypes and omits some of them. The sample consists of a few hundred thousand clones, approximately 85% of them appearing once. Sequences were obtained from PBMCs or T cells enriched from blood (not recorded which). The receptors here all came from a woman aged 45-59 years who had recovered from COVID-19.

V gene TRBV11-2 combines with J gene TRBJ2-1, with 12 nucleotides matching TRBD2. The germline gives CDR1 SGHAT, CDR2 FQNNGV. The CDR3 loop spans 14 amino acids. V was clipped by 6 bases and J by 9 bases; unmatched bases: 6. The CDR3 reads CASRSSGGGFEQFF. The CDR3 DNA follows: TGTGCCAGCAGATCTAGCGGGGGGGGCTTTGAGCAGTTCTTC.

The J gene is TRBJ2-1, the V gene TRBV28; 9 nucleotides align to TRBD1. Germline loops: CDR1 MDHEN, CDR2 SYDVKM. Trimming cost V 3 bases and J 8 bases; bases outside gene matches: 14. This CDR3 has 17 residues. CDR3 amino acids: CASSLALGQGGWDEQFF. In nucleotides, the CDR3 is TGTGCCAGCAGTTTGGCCCTGGGACAGGGAGGATGGGATGAGCAGTTCTTC.

This sequence joins TRBV28 and TRBJ2-1; 9 nucleotides line up with TRBD1. In germline, CDR1 is MDHEN, CDR2 SYDVKM. The CDR3 is made up of 16 amino acids. V was pared by 4 bases and J by 4 bases, with 8 bases of the junction left unmatched. The CDR3 sequence: CASSSGQGFRYNEQFF. The CDR3 nucleotides are TGTGCCAGCAGTTCAGGACAGGGGTTTCGTTACAATGAGCAGTTCTTC.